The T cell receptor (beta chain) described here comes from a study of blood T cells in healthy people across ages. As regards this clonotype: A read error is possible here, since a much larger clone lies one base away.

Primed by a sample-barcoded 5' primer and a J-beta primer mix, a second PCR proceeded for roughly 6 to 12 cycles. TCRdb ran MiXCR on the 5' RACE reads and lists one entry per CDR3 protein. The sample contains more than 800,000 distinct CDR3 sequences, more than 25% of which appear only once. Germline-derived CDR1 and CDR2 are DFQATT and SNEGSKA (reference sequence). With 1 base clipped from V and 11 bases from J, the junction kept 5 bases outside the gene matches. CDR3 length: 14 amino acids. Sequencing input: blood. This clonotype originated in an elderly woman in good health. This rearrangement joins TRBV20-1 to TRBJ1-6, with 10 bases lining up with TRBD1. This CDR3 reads CSARGPDRGTPLHF. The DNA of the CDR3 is TGCAGTGCTAGAGGACCGGACAGGGGGACACCCCTCCACTTT.